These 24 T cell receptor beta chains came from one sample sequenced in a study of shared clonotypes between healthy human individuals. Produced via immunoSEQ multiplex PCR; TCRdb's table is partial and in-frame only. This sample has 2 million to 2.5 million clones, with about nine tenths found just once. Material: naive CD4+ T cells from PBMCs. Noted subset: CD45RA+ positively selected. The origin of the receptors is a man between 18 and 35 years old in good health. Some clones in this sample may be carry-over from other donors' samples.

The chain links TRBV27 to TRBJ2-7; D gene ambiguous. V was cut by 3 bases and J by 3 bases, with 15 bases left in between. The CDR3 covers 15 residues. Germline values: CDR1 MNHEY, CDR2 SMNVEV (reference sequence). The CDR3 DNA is TGTGCCAGCAGTTTGGCGGCGGTAGGATACTACGAGCAGTACTTC. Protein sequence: CASSLAAVGYYEQYF.

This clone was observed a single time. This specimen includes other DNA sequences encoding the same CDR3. The CDR3 reads CASSYGDSNQPQHF. In DNA form, the CDR3 reads TGTGCCAGCAGTTACGGGGATAGCAATCAGCCCCAGCATTTT. V and J are TRBV6-6 and TRBJ1-5; no firm D call. CDR1 is MNHNY, CDR2 SVGAGI, per germline (reference sequence). The CDR3 is 14 residues long. Between the trimmed V and J ends, which lost 2 bases and 0 bases, there was a span of 5 bases.

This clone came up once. CDR3 bases: TGTGCCAGTAGTATCAGGGGGGTAGGCACAGATACGCAGTATTTT. It is translated as CASSIRGVGTDTQYF. The rearrangement joins TRBV19 to TRBJ2-3; D may be TRBD1 (7 bases). The CDR3 loop spans 15 amino acids. Per germline, CDR1 LNHDA and CDR2 SQIVND (reference sequence). Trimming cost V 3 bases and J 1 base, with 11 bases left between them.

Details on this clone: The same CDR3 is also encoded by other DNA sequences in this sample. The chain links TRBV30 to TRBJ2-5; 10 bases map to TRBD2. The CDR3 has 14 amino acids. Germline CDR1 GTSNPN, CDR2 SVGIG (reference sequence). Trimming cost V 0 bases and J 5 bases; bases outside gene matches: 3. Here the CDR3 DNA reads TGTGCCTGGAGTGTACAAGCGGGAGGGGAGACCCAGTACTTC. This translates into CAWSVQAGGETQYF.

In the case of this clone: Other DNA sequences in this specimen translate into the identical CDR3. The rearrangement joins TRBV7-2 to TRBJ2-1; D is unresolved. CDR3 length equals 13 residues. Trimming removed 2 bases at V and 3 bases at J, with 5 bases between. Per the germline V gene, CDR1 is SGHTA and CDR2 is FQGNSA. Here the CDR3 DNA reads TGTGCCAGCAGCTTAACCAACTACAATGAGCAGTTCTTC. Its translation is CASSLTNYNEQFF.

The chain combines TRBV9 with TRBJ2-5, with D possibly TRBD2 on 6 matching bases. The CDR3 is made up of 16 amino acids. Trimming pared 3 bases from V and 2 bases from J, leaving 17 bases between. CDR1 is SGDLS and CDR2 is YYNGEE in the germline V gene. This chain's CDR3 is CASSAGRRAGQETQYF. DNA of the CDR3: TGTGCCAGCAGCGCGGGTCGGAGGGCCGGTCAAGAGACCCAGTACTTC.

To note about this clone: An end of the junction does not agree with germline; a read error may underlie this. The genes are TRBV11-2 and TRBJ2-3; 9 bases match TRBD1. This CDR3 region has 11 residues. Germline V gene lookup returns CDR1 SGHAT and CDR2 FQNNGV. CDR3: CASSLVRDRAF. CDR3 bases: TGTGCCAGCAGCTTAGTCCGGGACAGGGCTTTT.

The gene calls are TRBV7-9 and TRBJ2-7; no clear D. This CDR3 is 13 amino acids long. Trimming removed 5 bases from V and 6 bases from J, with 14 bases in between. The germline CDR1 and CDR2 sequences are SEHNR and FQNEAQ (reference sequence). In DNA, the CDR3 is TGTGCCAGCAGCGCTCCCTCTGGGCTCGAGCAGTACTTC. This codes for CASSAPSGLEQYF. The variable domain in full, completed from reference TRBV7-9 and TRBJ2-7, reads DTGVSQNPRHKITKRGQNVTFRCDPISEHNRLYWYRQTLGQGPEFLTYFQNEAQLEKSRLLSDRFSAERPKGSFSTLEIQRTEQGDSAMYLCASSAPSGLEQYFGPGTRLTVT.

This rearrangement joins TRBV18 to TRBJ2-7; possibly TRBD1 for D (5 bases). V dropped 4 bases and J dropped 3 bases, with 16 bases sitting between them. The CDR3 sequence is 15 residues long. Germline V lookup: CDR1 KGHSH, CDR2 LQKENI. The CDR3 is CASSQQDGRFYEQYF. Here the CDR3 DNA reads TGTGCCAGCTCACAACAGGACGGGCGTTTCTACGAGCAGTACTTC.

The CDR3 is CASSLRVGKNEQYF. CDR3 DNA: TGTGCCAGCAGCTTGAGGGTAGGAAAGAACGAGCAGTACTTC. The V and J genes are TRBV5-4 and TRBJ2-7, with unresolved D. The CDR3 is 14 amino acids. Deletions cut 1 base from V and 5 bases from J, with 13 bases between. Germline lookup yields CDR1 SGHNT and CDR2 YYREEE (reference sequence).

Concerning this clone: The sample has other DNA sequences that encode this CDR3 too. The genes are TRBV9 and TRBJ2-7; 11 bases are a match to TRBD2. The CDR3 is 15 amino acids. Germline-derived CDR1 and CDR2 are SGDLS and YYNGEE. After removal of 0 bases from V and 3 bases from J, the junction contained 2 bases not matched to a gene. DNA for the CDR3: TGTGCCAGCAGCGTAGGACTAGCGGGGAGCTACGAGCAGTACTTC. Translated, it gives CASSVGLAGSYEQYF.

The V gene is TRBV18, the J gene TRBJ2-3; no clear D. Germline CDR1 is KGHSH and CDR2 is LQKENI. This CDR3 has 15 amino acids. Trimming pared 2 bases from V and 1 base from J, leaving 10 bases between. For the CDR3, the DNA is TGTGCCAGCTCACCAATGGCGTTACGCACAGATACGCAGTATTTT. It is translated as CASSPMALRTDTQYF. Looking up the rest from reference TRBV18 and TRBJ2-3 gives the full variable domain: NAGVMQNPRHLVRRRGQEARLRCSPMKGHSHVYWYRQLPEEGLKFMVYLQKENIIDESGMPKERFSAEFPKEGPSILRIQQVVRGDSAAYFCASSPMALRTDTQYFGPGTRLTVL.

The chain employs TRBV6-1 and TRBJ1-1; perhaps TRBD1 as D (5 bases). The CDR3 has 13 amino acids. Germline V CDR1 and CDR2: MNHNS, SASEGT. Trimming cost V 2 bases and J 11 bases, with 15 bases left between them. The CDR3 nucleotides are TGTGCCAGCAGTGAAAGGGGCAGGTATCGGGCTTTCTTT. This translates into CASSERGRYRAFF.

The CDR3 loop reads CASTLPVGGDTIYF. CDR3 DNA sequence: TGTGCCAGCACCCTCCCCGTGGGGGGGGACACCATATATTTT. This chain links TRBV28 with TRBJ1-3, with D perhaps TRBD1 (5 bases). The germline V gene encodes CDR1 MDHEN and CDR2 SYDVKM. V shed 7 bases and J shed 8 bases, with 18 bases lying between them. The length of the CDR3 is 14 residues.

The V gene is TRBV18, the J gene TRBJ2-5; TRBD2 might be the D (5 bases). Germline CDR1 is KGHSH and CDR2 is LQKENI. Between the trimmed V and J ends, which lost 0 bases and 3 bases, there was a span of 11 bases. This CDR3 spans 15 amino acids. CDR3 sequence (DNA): TGTGCCAGCTCACCACCTTCAGCGGTAGAAGAGACCCAGTACTTC. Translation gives CASSPPSAVEETQYF.

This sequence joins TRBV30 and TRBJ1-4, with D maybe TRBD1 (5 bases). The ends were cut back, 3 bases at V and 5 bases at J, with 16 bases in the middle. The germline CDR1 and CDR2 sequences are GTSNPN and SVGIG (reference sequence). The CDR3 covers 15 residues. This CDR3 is CAWSASGAGNEKLFF. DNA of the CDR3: TGTGCCTGGAGCGCATCCGGGGCCGGCAATGAAAAACTGTTTTTT.

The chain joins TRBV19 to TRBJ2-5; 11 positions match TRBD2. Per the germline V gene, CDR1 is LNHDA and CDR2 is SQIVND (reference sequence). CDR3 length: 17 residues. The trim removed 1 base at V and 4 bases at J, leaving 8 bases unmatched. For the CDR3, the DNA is TGTGCCAGTAGTATAGTAACTAGCGGGAGAGTTGGAGAGACCCAGTACTTC. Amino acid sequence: CASSIVTSGRVGETQYF.

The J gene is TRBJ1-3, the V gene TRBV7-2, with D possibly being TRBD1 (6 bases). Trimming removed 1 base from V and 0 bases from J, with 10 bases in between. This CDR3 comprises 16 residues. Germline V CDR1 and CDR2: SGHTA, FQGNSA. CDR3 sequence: CASSLGTGYSGNTIYF. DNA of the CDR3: TGTGCCAGCAGCTTAGGTACAGGGTACTCTGGAAACACCATATATTTT.

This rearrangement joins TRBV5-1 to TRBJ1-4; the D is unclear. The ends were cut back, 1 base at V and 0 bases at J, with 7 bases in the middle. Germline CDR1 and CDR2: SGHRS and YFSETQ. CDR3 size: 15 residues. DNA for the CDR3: TGCGCCAGCAGCTTGACCTCTGCAACTAATGAAAAACTGTTTTTT. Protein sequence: CASSLTSATNEKLFF.

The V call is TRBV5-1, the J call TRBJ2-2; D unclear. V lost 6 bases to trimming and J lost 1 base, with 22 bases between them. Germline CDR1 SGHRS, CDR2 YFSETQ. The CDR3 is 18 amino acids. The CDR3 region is CASKIWTADHWNTGELFF. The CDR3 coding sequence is TGCGCCAGCAAAATTTGGACGGCAGACCACTGGAACACCGGGGAGCTGTTTTTT.

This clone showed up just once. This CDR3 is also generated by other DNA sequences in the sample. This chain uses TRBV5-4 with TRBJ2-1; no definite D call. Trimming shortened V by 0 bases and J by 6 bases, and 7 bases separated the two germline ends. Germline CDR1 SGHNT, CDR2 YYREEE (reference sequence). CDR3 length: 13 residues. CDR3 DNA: TGTGCCAGCAGCTTGGCTAGGCCCAATGAGCAGTTCTTC. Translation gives CASSLARPNEQFF. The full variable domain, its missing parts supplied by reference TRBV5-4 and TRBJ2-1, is ETGVTQSPTHLIKTRGQQVTLRCSSQSGHNTVSWYQQALGQGPQFIFQYYREEENGRGNFPPRFSGLQFPNYSSELNVNALELDDSALYLCASSLARPNEQFFGPGTRLTVL.

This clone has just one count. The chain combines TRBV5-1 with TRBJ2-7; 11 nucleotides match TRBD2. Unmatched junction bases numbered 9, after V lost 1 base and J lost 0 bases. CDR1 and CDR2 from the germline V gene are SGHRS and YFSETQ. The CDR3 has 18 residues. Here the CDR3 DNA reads TGCGCCAGCAGCTTGAGGGCTAGCGGGAGGTTCAGCTCCTACGAGCAGTACTTC. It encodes CASSLRASGRFSSYEQYF.

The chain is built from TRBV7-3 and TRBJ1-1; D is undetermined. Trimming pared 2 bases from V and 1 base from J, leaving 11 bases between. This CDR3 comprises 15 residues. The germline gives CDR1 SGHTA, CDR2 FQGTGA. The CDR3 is CASSLVRVGNTEAFF. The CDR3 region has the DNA TGTGCCAGCAGCTTAGTCCGGGTGGGGAACACTGAAGCTTTCTTT.

The CDR3 protein is CAWSTGLGRNEQFF. The DNA of the CDR3 is TGTGCCTGGAGCACGGGACTAGGTCGCAATGAGCAGTTCTTC. The chain is built from TRBV30 and TRBJ2-1; 8 bases are a match to TRBD2. The CDR3 is 14 residues long. Looked up from germline, CDR1 is GTSNPN and CDR2 is SVGIG (reference sequence). The V gene end was trimmed by 3 bases and the J gene end by 6 bases; junction bases not matched to a gene: 7. The full variable domain, with the rest looked up from reference TRBV30 and TRBJ2-1, is SQTIHQWPATLVQPVGSPLSLECTVEGTSNPNLYWYRQAAGRGLQLLFYSVGIGQISSEVPQNLSASRPQDRQFILSSKKLLLSDSGFYLCAWSTGLGRNEQFFGPGTRLTVL.